These 28 T cell receptor beta chains were all obtained from the same sample, sequenced in a study of blood T cell repertoires in COVID-19. The repertoire was sequenced with immunoSEQ multiplex PCR; TCRdb's copy has only in-frame clones and lacks some. The sample yields roughly 120,000 clones, 86% seen once. Material: peripheral blood. Receptor source: a human donor in a cohort sampled during active COVID-19.

This clone occurred once. This chain links TRBV4-3 with TRBJ2-7; TRBD2 agrees at 7 bases. The V gene's germline CDR1 is LGHNA and CDR2 YSLEER. J lost 6 bases, V lost 0 bases, and 8 bases had no gene match. This CDR3 has 15 amino acids. The CDR3 DNA reads as TGCGCCAGCAGCCAAGATCACCGCGGGAGCTTCGAGCAGTACTTC. Translating it yields CASSQDHRGSFEQYF.

Notes on this clone: Other DNA sequences in the same sample also yield this CDR3. This rearrangement joins TRBV7-6 to TRBJ2-7; 7 nucleotides align to TRBD1. The CDR3 runs to 16 residues. Germline CDR1 is SGHVS and CDR2 is FNYEAQ. V lost 5 bases to trimming and J lost 0 bases; unmatched junction nucleotides: 10. The CDR3 DNA follows: TGTGCCAGCAGCCCGCAGACAGGGTTGAGCTCCTACGAGCAGTACTTC. It translates to CASSPQTGLSSYEQYF.

This sequence joins TRBV5-4 and TRBJ2-3, with 9 positions matching TRBD2. Germline V gene sequence: CDR1 SGHNT, CDR2 YYREEE (reference sequence). Trimming at V came to 5 bases and at J to 6 bases, leaving 13 bases not matched to a gene. This CDR3 region has 16 residues. Written as DNA, the CDR3 is TGTGCCAGCAGTCGTCTTGCGGGAGGGCCGCGGGATACGCAGTATTTT. Amino acids: CASSRLAGGPRDTQYF.

The gene calls are TRBV18 and TRBJ2-6; possibly TRBD1 for D (5 bases). The germline V gene has CDR1 KGHSH and CDR2 LQKENI. There are 16 residues in the CDR3. The ends were cut back, 3 bases at V and 0 bases at J, with 9 bases in the middle. DNA for the CDR3: TGTGCCAGCTCACCCCTAGACAGCTCTGGGGCCAACGTCCTGACTTTC. The encoded protein is CASSPLDSSGANVLTF.

The rearrangement joins TRBV7-2 to TRBJ1-2; 7 bases fit TRBD1. The CDR3 is 14 residues long. After removal of 8 bases from V and 4 bases from J, the junction contained 10 bases not matched to a gene. CDR1 SGHTA and CDR2 FQGNSA come from the germline V gene. The CDR3 sequence: CASGTTGNLYGYTF. DNA of the CDR3: TGTGCCAGCGGTACGACAGGGAACCTCTATGGCTACACCTTC.

The V and J genes are TRBV9 and TRBJ1-5, with D tentatively TRBD1 (6 bases). The CDR3 length is 15 residues. Trimming pared 5 bases from V and 4 bases from J, leaving 16 bases between. Germline-derived CDR1 and CDR2 are SGDLS and YYNGEE. In nucleotides, the CDR3 is TGTGCCAGCAGTCGAGACGACAGGTTGAATCAGCCCCAGCATTTT. It yields the protein CASSRDDRLNQPQHF.

The rearrangement uses TRBV9 and TRBJ1-1, with 7 bases that match TRBD1. Germline V gene data show CDR1 as SGDLS and CDR2 as YYNGEE. The CDR3 has 13 residues. Losses at the gene ends were 2 bases for V and 4 bases for J; bases not matched to a gene: 2. CDR3 nucleotides: TGTGCCAGCAGCGTCACAGGGGCCACTGAAGCTTTCTTT. It specifies CASSVTGATEAFF.

V is TRBV6-5 and J is TRBJ2-7; 9 bases map to TRBD1. V was clipped by 3 bases and J by 0 bases; unmatched bases: 6. CDR1 MNHEY and CDR2 SVGAGI come from the germline V gene. The CDR3 covers 16 residues. CDR3 nucleotides: TGTGCCAGCAGTTATTCCGGGACAGGGATCTCCTACGAGCAGTACTTC. Translation gives CASSYSGTGISYEQYF.

This clone was observed a single time. The rearrangement uses TRBV19 and TRBJ2-1, with D maybe TRBD2 (6 bases). CDR1 and CDR2 from the germline V gene are LNHDA and SQIVND (reference sequence). Trimming removed 3 bases from V and 6 bases from J, with 12 bases in between. This CDR3 is built from 14 residues. CDR3 DNA sequence: TGTGCCAGTAGTATCCGGGACTCCATCAATGAGCAGTTCTTC. Its translation: CASSIRDSINEQFF. The variable domain in full, completed from reference TRBV19 and TRBJ2-1, reads DGGITQSPKYLFRKEGQNVTLSCEQNLNHDAMYWYRQDPGQGLRLIYYSQIVNDFQKGDIAEGYSVSREKKESFPLTVTSAQKNPTAFYLCASSIRDSINEQFFGPGTRLTVL.

This clone was seen only a few times. CDR3 bases: TGTGCCTGGAGCAAAATGGGGCTGCGCGGGAGGGCTTTCTTT. Protein sequence: CAWSKMGLRGRAFF. The chain recombines TRBV30 with TRBJ1-1; maybe TRBD1 (5 bases). This CDR3 is built from 14 residues. Trimming shortened V by 3 bases and J by 11 bases, and 22 bases separated the two germline ends. CDR1 is GTSNPN, CDR2 SVGIG, per germline (reference sequence).

The rearrangement links TRBV30 to TRBJ1-1, with D possibly being TRBD1 (5 bases). The germline V and J ends were trimmed by 4 bases and 3 bases, with 12 bases remaining between them. This CDR3 is built from 13 residues. Germline lookup yields CDR1 GTSNPN and CDR2 SVGIG (reference sequence). DNA of the CDR3: TGTGCCTGGATGTGGGGCTCCGACACTGAAGCTTTCTTT. Amino acids: CAWMWGSDTEAFF.

The V call is TRBV29-1, the J call TRBJ1-4; D unclear. The length of the CDR3 is 14 residues. Per the germline V gene, CDR1 is SQVTM and CDR2 is ANQGSEA. Trimming removed 6 bases from V and 0 bases from J, with 11 bases in between. DNA for the CDR3: TGCAGCGTCCTAGGTTTTGCAACTAATGAAAAACTGTTTTTT. This codes for CSVLGFATNEKLFF.

This chain uses TRBV15 with TRBJ1-2; D gene uncertain. The CDR3 is 14 residues long. Germline CDR1 and CDR2: LNHNV and YYDKDF (reference sequence). Deletions cut 8 bases from V and 4 bases from J, with 17 bases between. CDR3 nucleotides: TGTGCCACCGGTCCCGAGGGTATGGGCTATGGCTACACCTTC. This translates into CATGPEGMGYGYTF.

The chain joins TRBV5-6 to TRBJ1-2; D is undetermined. Germline V gives CDR1 SGHDT, CDR2 YYEEEE. Between the trimmed V and J ends, which lost 4 bases and 10 bases, there was a span of 23 bases. This CDR3 comprises 15 residues. The CDR3: CASSTLTRVQIIYTF. The CDR3 nucleotides are TGTGCCAGCAGCACCCTTACACGGGTCCAGATTATCTACACCTTC.

The chain carries TRBV14 and TRBJ1-2; TRBD1 might be the D (6 bases). Germline loops: CDR1 SGHDN, CDR2 FVKESK. Deletions cut 4 bases from V and 4 bases from J, with 13 bases between. The length of the CDR3 is 14 residues. Here the CDR3 reads CASSLNGQTYGYTF. CDR3 nucleotide sequence: TGTGCCAGCAGCCTTAACGGACAGACCTATGGCTACACCTTC.

CDR3 sequence: CASTPGGDSSYNEQFF. CDR3 nucleotide sequence: TGTGCCAGTACCCCGGGCGGGGACTCCTCCTACAATGAGCAGTTCTTC. This sequence joins TRBV9 and TRBJ2-1; tentatively, D is TRBD2 (6 bases). Germline V gene data show CDR1 as SGDLS and CDR2 as YYNGEE. Trimming cost V 8 bases and J 0 bases, with 18 bases left between them. The CDR3 contains 16 residues.

The chain links TRBV28 to TRBJ2-1; D perhaps matches TRBD1 (6 bases). Germline V gene lookup returns CDR1 MDHEN and CDR2 SYDVKM. Trimming left V 2 bases short and J 9 bases short, with 17 bases between. The CDR3 covers 15 residues. CDR3 amino acids: CASSLNGGGRGEQFF. DNA of the CDR3: TGTGCCAGCAGTTTAAATGGGGGCGGTAGAGGTGAGCAGTTCTTC.

The J gene is TRBJ1-3, the V gene TRBV19, with D unresolved. The CDR3 covers 14 residues. The V and J ends lost 2 bases and 0 bases respectively, with 5 bases between them. CDR1 LNHDA and CDR2 SQIVND come from the germline V gene (reference sequence). The CDR3 sequence is CASSISSSGNTIYF. DNA for the CDR3: TGTGCCAGTAGTATATCTAGCTCTGGAAACACCATATATTTT.

V gene TRBV6-6 combines with J gene TRBJ2-7; 9 positions agree with TRBD2. The junction had 8 bases not matched to a gene; V was cut back by 5 bases and J by 0 bases. Germline loops: CDR1 MNHNY, CDR2 SVGAGI (reference sequence). This CDR3 has 16 residues. CDR3 coding DNA: TGTGCCAGCAGTCAGAGTTTTAGCGGGAGCTCCTACGAGCAGTACTTC. Protein product: CASSQSFSGSSYEQYF.

J is TRBJ2-3 and V is TRBV20-1, with 7 bases lining up with TRBD2. The CDR3 is 15 residues long. V gave up 3 bases and J gave up 0 bases; unmatched junction bases: 6. Looked up from germline, CDR1 is DFQATT and CDR2 is SNEGSKA (reference sequence). In DNA form, the CDR3 reads TGCAGTGCTAGTTCTAGCGGTGAGAGCACAGATACGCAGTATTTT. It encodes CSASSSGESTDTQYF.

The CDR3 sequence: CASSLAGLPTGEQYF. DNA of the CDR3: TGTGCCAGCAGCTTAGCGGGACTACCTACGGGGGAGCAGTACTTC. V usage is TRBV7-2 and J usage is TRBJ2-7; 7 nucleotides match TRBD2. Germline V gene lookup returns CDR1 SGHTA and CDR2 FQGNSA. The ends lost 0 bases at V and 7 bases at J; junction bases unmatched: 9. The length of the CDR3 is 15 residues.

This chain uses TRBV15 with TRBJ1-2; D is uncertain. Germline CDR1 and CDR2: LNHNV and YYDKDF (reference sequence). Trimming pared 1 base from V and 6 bases from J, leaving 15 bases between. CDR3 size: 15 residues. Written as DNA, the CDR3 is TGTGCCACCAGCAGAGGTCGGGGTTCCATTAATGGCTACACCTTC. Protein product: CATSRGRGSINGYTF.

CDR3 sequence reads: CASSPGQEHNEQFF. In DNA form, the CDR3 reads TGCGCCAGCAGCCCAGGACAGGAGCACAATGAGCAGTTCTTC. The chain employs TRBV4-1 and TRBJ2-1, with 7 bases aligning to TRBD1. CDR3 size: 14 residues. The V segment lost 4 bases and the J segment 5 bases; nucleotides outside the gene matches: 5. The germline V gene has CDR1 MGHRA and CDR2 YSYEKL.

The chain joins TRBV6-5 to TRBJ1-2; no clear D gene. V gave up 6 bases and J gave up 7 bases, with 21 bases separating them. The CDR3 has 15 residues. Per the germline V gene, CDR1 is MNHEY and CDR2 is SVGAGI. CDR3 in DNA: TGTGCCAGCAGCCGCTTGGAGGGTTTCAGAGGTGGCTACACCTTC. Translating it yields CASSRLEGFRGGYTF.

This chain uses TRBV19 with TRBJ2-7, with 7 bases fitting TRBD1. The J segment lost 0 bases and the V segment lost 5 bases, leaving 10 bases of the junction unmatched. CDR3 length: 16 amino acids. CDR1 is LNHDA, CDR2 SQIVND, per germline (reference sequence). This chain's CDR3 is CASSPQLGTASYEQYF. The CDR3 DNA reads as TGTGCCAGTAGTCCTCAGCTCGGGACAGCCTCCTACGAGCAGTACTTC. Combining the CDR3 with reference TRBV19 and TRBJ2-7 gives the whole variable domain DGGITQSPKYLFRKEGQNVTLSCEQNLNHDAMYWYRQDPGQGLRLIYYSQIVNDFQKGDIAEGYSVSREKKESFPLTVTSAQKNPTAFYLCASSPQLGTASYEQYFGPGTRLTVT.

The rearrangement links TRBV10-1 to TRBJ2-3, with 7 bases that match TRBD2. The V and J ends lost 4 bases and 2 bases, in that order; junction bases with no gene match: 3. CDR1 WNHNN and CDR2 SYGVQD come from the germline V gene (reference sequence). The CDR3 contains 14 residues. The CDR3 nucleotides are TGCGCCAGCAGTGTAAGCGGGACCACAGATACGCAGTATTTT. Translation: CASSVSGTTDTQYF.

In nucleotides, the CDR3 is TGTGCCAGCAGCTTGAGGTTCGCGGGGACAGGGGGCAACCATGGCTACACCTTC. Its translation is CASSLRFAGTGGNHGYTF. The chain links TRBV5-6 to TRBJ1-2, with 12 bases lining up with TRBD1. CDR3 size: 18 residues. From germline, CDR1 is SGHDT and CDR2 YYEEEE. The trim removed 1 base at V and 6 bases at J, leaving 13 bases unmatched.

J is TRBJ2-6 and V is TRBV28; D might be TRBD1 (6 bases). The CDR3 spans 15 residues. The germline V gene has CDR1 MDHEN and CDR2 SYDVKM. Trimming stripped 2 bases from V and 2 bases from J, with 7 bases between. CDR3: CASSLKGAGANVLTF. DNA for the CDR3: TGTGCCAGCAGTTTAAAGGGGGCTGGGGCCAACGTCCTGACTTTC.